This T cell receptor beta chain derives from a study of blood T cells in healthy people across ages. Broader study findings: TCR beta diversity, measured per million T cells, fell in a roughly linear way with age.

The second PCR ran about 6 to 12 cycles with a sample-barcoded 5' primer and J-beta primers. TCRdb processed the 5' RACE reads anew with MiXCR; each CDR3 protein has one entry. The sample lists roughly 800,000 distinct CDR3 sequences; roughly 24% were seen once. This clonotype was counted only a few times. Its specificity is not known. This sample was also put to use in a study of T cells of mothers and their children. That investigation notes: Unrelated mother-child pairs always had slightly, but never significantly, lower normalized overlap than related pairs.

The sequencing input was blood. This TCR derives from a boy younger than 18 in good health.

The CDR3 region is CASSFVIPEYNEQFF. The CDR3 nucleotides are TGTGCCAGCAGCTTTGTAATCCCAGAATACAATGAGCAGTTCTTC. V is TRBV5-5 and J is TRBJ2-5; D remains ambiguous. Gene TRBJ2-1 matches the end of the DNA better, so the J call may be wrong. This CDR3 has 15 residues. Per germline, CDR1 SGHKS and CDR2 YYEKEE (reference sequence).